This T cell receptor (beta chain) derives from a study of T cell responses to AZD1222 COVID-19 vaccine listed by TCRdb under 2021. Looking at the study overall: TCR sequencing covered over 230 trial participants: about 210 given two doses of AZD1222 and approximately 25 given two doses of MenACWY control vaccine. Enrollment into the trials was organized by age into subgroups of 18-55, 56-69 and 70-plus years, and those subgroups contained about 150, 27 and 61 TCR-sequenced participants, respectively.

In its sample, this clone was seen once. The antigen it recognizes is unknown. It has no much larger one-base neighbor in the sample; base qualities were not kept. The time point label corresponds to: about 28 days (+/-7) after the second vaccine dose. Because spike-specific TCR depth and breadth did not differ between the two schedules, AZD1222 recipients who got a second dose at roughly 4 weeks were pooled with those who got a second dose at roughly 12 weeks. Vaccinee samples were obtained from the UK trials COV001 and COV002, which included a single-blind randomized controlled phase 2/3 trial of AZD1222 (ChAdOx1 nCoV-19) in healthy adults. For TCRbeta chain sequencing, PBMC samples were collected from trial participants at day 0 and at day 28 after the second dose. Study-level results and caveats: Participants were mostly white British and included more females than males, and it was suggested by the authors that clonal diversity may have been underestimated. Because no samples from the day 14 peak response were available, repertoires could be characterized only after the peak T cell response. CD4 TCRs associated with the vaccine covered the entire spike protein, and the dominant responses were in regions 160-218 and 743-854. Conclusions about previously exposed vaccinees are limited because only 6 or 7 AZD1222 recipients were SARS-CoV-2 seropositive at baseline. A significant rise in spike-specific TCR breadth and depth was observed after two AZD1222 doses relative to day 0 and relative to MenACWY recipients. The 56-69-year group was small, and its depth increase did not reach significance, likely because of low power. Epitopes outside the regions mutated in the B.1.351 and B.1.1.7 variants were reportedly recognized by nearly half of the unique spike-specific TCRs.

The CDR3 regions of human TCRbeta chains were analyzed by immunosequencing. The original pipeline was this. Repertoire TCRs were checked for matches against a reference library of SARS-CoV-2-specific TCRs that had been generated using the MIRA antigen-specificity platform. Breadth was defined as the fraction of unique TCRs that were SARS-CoV-2-associated. Depth was defined as the fraction of total T cells that were SARS-CoV-2-associated. Each spike-specific TCR was assigned to its reactive spike region and to a CD4 or CD8 class using the MIRA data. Log10-transformed breadth and depth values were compared by one-way ANOVA with Sidak's multiple comparisons tests. TCRdb re-hosts the immuneACCESS table, in-frame sequences only. Its copies lack some clones; in the studies checked, an unresolved V gene accounts for under half of them, and the cause for the rest is not known. D and trimming come from the DNA, and the V and J calls and clone size come from that table. The sample yields roughly 150,000 clones; 92% were counted once. The top ten clones comprise 9.3% of the sample.

The source was peripheral blood, collected 28 days after the second AZD1222 dose. The receptor comes from an adult who received the AZD1222 COVID-19 vaccine.

Here the CDR3 is given as CSASREPTEAFF. The nucleotide sequence reads TGCAGTGCTAGTAGGGAGCCCACTGAAGCTTTCTTT. Here the chain combines TRBV20-1 and TRBJ1-1; the D gene is unclear. The germline V gene encodes CDR1 DFQATT and CDR2 SNEGSKA (reference sequence). From its cysteine to its phenylalanine, the CDR3 spans 12 amino acids. Only CDR3 DNA remains: 36 bases, in frame from the first base. V gives up 3 bases and J gives up 4 bases, and the segment between their germline ends measures 9 bases.